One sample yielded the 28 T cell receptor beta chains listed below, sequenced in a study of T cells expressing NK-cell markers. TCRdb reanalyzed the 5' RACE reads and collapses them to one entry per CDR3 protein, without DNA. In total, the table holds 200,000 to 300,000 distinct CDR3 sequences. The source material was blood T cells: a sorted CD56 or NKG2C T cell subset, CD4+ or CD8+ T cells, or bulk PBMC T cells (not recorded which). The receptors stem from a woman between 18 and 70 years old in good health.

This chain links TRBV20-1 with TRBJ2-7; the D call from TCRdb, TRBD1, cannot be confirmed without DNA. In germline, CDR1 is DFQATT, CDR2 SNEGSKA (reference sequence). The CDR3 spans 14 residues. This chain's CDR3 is CSARGRLGVYEQYF.

CDR3 in amino acids: CSVIPGWFYNEQFF. V and J are TRBV29-1 and TRBJ2-1; the TRBD1 assignment by TCRdb is unverifiable without DNA. This CDR3 contains 14 residues. The germline CDR1 and CDR2 sequences are SQVTM and ANQGSEA.

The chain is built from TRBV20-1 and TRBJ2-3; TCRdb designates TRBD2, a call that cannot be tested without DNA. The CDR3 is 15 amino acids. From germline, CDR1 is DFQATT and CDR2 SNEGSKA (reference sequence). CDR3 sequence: CSARDPGGFTDTQYF.

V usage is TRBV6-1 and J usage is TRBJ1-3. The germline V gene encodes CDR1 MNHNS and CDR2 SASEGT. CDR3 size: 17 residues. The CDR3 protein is CASSRQLGRASGNTIYF.

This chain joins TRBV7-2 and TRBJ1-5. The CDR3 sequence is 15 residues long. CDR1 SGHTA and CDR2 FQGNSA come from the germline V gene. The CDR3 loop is CASSFWGGGNQPQHF.

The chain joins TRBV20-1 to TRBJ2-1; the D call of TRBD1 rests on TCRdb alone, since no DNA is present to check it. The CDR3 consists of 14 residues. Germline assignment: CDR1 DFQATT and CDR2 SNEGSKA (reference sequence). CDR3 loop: CSASRTLALLGQFF.

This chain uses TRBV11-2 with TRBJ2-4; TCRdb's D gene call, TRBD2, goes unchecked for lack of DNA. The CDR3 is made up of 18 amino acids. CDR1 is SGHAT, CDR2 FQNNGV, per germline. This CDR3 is CASSPGLAEIEAKNIQYF.

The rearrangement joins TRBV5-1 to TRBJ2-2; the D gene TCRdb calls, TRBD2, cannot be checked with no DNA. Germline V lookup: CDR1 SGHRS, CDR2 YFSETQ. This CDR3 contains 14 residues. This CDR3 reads CASSLVLATGELFF.

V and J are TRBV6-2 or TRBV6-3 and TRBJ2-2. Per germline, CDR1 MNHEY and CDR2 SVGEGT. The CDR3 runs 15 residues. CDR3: CASSRQIYNTGELFF.

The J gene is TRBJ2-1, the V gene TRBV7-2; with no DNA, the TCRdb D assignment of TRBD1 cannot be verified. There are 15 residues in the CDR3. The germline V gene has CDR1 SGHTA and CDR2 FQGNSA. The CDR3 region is CASSPAGAGVNEQFF.

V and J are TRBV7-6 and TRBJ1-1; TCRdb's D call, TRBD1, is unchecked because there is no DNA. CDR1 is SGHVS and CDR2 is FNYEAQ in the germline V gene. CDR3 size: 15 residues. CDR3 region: CASSSTNTQGTEAFF.

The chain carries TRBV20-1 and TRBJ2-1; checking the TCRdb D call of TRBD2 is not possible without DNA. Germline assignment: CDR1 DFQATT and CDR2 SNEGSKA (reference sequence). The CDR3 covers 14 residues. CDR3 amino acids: CSALLAGVFHEQFF.

CDR3 sequence reads: CASSYQGVPYNEQFF. The chain couples TRBV6-5 to TRBJ2-1; the D gene TCRdb calls, TRBD1, cannot be checked with no DNA. This CDR3 has 15 amino acids. Germline CDR1 and CDR2: MNHEY and SVGAGI.

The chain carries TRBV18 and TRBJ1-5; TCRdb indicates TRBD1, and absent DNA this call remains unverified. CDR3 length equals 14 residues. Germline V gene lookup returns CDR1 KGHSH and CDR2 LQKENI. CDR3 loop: CASSPLGQGGPQHF.

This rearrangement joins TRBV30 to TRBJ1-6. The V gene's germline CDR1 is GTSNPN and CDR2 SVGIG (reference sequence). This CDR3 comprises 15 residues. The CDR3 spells CAWTEMVQINSPLHF.

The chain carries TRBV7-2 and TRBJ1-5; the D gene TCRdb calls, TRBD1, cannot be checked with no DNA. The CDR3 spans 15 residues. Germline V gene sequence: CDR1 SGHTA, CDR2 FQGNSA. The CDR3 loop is CASSSNRGLGQPQHF.

This CDR3 is CSVELSTSTNEKLFF. This chain uses TRBV29-1 with TRBJ1-4. This CDR3 contains 15 residues. Germline CDR1 SQVTM, CDR2 ANQGSEA.

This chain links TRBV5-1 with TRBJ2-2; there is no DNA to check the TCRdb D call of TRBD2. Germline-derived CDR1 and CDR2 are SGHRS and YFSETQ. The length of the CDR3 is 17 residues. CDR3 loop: CASSWTSGGPNTGELFF.

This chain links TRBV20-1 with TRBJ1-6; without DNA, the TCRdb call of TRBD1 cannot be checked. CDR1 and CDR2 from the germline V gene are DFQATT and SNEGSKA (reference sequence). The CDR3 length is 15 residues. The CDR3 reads CSARNDRGGASPLHF.

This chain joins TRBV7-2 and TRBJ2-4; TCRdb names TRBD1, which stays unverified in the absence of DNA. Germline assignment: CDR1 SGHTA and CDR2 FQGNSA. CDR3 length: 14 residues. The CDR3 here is CASSRLTGSDIQYF.

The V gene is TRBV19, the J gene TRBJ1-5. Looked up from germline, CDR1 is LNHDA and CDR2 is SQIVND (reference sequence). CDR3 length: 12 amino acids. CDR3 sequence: CASSMGNQPQHF.

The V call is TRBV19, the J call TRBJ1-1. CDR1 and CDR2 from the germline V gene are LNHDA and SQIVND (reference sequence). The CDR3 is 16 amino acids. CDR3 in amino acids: CASSIGPGGGYTEAFF.

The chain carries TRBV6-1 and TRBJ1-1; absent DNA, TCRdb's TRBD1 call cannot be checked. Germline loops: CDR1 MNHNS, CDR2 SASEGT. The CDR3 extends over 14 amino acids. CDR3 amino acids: CASRGQGLNTEAFF.

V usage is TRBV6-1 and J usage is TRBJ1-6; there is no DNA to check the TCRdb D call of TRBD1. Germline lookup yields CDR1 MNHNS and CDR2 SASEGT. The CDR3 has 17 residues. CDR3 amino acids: CASSRGTGAFRNSPLHF.

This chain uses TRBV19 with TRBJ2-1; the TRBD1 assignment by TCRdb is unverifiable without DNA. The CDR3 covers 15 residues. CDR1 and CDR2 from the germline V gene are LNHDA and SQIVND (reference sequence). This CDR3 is CASSIPRGGTNEQFF.

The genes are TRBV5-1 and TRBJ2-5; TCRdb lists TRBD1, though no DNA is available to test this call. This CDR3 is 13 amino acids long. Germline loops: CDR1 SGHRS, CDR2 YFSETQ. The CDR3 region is CASSLEVPGTQYF. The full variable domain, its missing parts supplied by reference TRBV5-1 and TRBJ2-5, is KAGVTQTPRYLIKTRGQQVTLSCSPISGHRSVSWYQQTPGQGLQFLFEYFSETQRNKGNFPGRFSGRQFSNSRSEMNVSTLELGDSALYLCASSLEVPGTQYFGPGTRLLVL.

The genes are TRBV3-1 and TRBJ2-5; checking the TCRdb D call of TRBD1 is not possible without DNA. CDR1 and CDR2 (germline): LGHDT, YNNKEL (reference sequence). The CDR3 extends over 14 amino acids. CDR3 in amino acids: CASSQGTGIETQYF.

The CDR3 spells CAWSGGVEQFF. The chain has TRBV30 and TRBJ2-1; TCRdb reports TRBD1, a call that lacks DNA to check it against. CDR1 and CDR2 (germline): GTSNPN, SVGIG (reference sequence). The CDR3 has 11 amino acids.